The next 12 T cell receptor beta chains were all read from a single sample in a study of blood T cell repertoires in COVID-19. Sequenced by immunoSEQ multiplex PCR; TCRdb stores in-frame clones only, minus some. Of under 150,000 clones in the sample, around four fifths are singletons; the top ten hold around 8%. Material: peripheral blood. The receptors derive from a woman aged 35 to 49 with acute or convalescent COVID-19.

The rearrangement uses TRBV5-1 and TRBJ2-2; D uncertain. CDR1 and CDR2 (germline): SGHRS, YFSETQ. With 0 bases removed from V and 8 bases from J, the gap between germline ends came to 5 bases. This CDR3 has 12 residues. CDR3 residues: CASSLATGELFF. CDR3 coding DNA: TGCGCCAGCAGCTTGGCGACTGGGGAGCTGTTTTTT. The full variable domain, its missing parts supplied by reference TRBV5-1 and TRBJ2-2, is KAGVTQTPRYLIKTRGQQVTLSCSPISGHRSVSWYQQTPGQGLQFLFEYFSETQRNKGNFPGRFSGRQFSNSRSEMNVSTLELGDSALYLCASSLATGELFFGEGSRLTVL.

The V call is TRBV7-8, the J call TRBJ1-5; 8 bases match TRBD1. The germline V gene encodes CDR1 SGHVS and CDR2 FQNEAQ. J was trimmed by 3 bases and V by 5 bases; bases with no gene match: 12. CDR3 length: 17 residues. The CDR3 sequence is CASSRRSLTGANQPQHF. CDR3 nucleotide sequence: TGTGCCAGCAGCCGTCGGTCCTTGACAGGGGCCAATCAGCCCCAGCATTTT.

V usage is TRBV29-1 and J usage is TRBJ1-2; 7 nucleotides line up with TRBD1. In germline, CDR1 is SQVTM, CDR2 ANQGSEA. Trimming took 6 bases from V and 0 from J; bases not matched to a gene: 7. CDR3 length: 14 amino acids. As DNA, the CDR3 is TGCAGCGTCAACAGACAGGGTCCTAACTATGGCTACACCTTC. Residues: CSVNRQGPNYGYTF.

The chain is built from TRBV5-8 and TRBJ1-6; D is undetermined. Germline V gives CDR1 SGHTS, CDR2 YDEGEE. V lost 6 bases and J lost 2, with 15 bases in between. The CDR3 runs 16 residues. The CDR3: CASIQTRLTYNSPLHF. CDR3 DNA: TGTGCCAGCATACAGACGCGTTTGACCTATAATTCACCCCTCCACTTT.

DNA of the CDR3: TGTGCCAGCAGTTCCGGGACAGATTATAGCAATCAGCCCCAGCATTTT. This translates into CASSSGTDYSNQPQHF. The chain couples TRBV3-1 (or the pseudogene TRBV3-2) to TRBJ1-5, with 7 bases identical to TRBD1. CDR1 and CDR2 (germline): LGHDT, YNNKEL (reference sequence). J gave up 0 bases and V 6 bases, and 8 bases lay outside the gene matches. The CDR3 contains 16 residues.

This rearrangement joins TRBV18 to TRBJ2-2; a weak D match, TRBD1 (5 bases). This CDR3 is built from 16 residues. V was clipped by 1 base and J by 1 base, with 10 bases between them. CDR1 and CDR2 from the germline V gene are KGHSH and LQKENI. In DNA, the CDR3 is TGTGCCAGCTCACCACGCGCAGGGAAGAACACCGGGGAGCTGTTTTTT. Translated, it gives CASSPRAGKNTGELFF.

V usage is TRBV9 and J usage is TRBJ2-6, with 9 positions matching TRBD2. From germline, CDR1 is SGDLS and CDR2 YYNGEE. This CDR3 is 18 amino acids long. J gave up 4 bases and V 4 bases, and 12 bases lay outside the gene matches. In DNA form, the CDR3 reads TGTGCCAGCAGCCAACTCGCGGGGGGGAACTCCGGGGCCAACGTCCTGACTTTC. Its translation is CASSQLAGGNSGANVLTF. The variable domain in full, with the rest retrieved from reference TRBV9 and TRBJ2-6, is DSGVTQTPKHLITATGQRVTLRCSPRSGDLSVYWYQQSLDQGLQFLIQYYNGEERAKGNILERFSAQQFPDLHSELNLSSLELGDSALYFCASSQLAGGNSGANVLTFGAGSRLTVL.

The chain couples TRBV5-1 to TRBJ1-6; TRBD1 matches at 7 bases. From germline, CDR1 is SGHRS and CDR2 YFSETQ. The CDR3 is 15 residues long. Trimming took 3 bases from V and 4 from J; bases not matched to a gene: 4. The CDR3 loop is CASSWATGYNSPLHF. For the CDR3, the DNA is TGCGCCAGCAGCTGGGCGACAGGGTATAATTCACCCCTCCACTTT.

CDR3: CASSPRGNQPQHF. The CDR3 nucleotides read TGTGCCAGCAGCCCGAGGGGCAATCAGCCCCAGCATTTT. This rearrangement joins TRBV11-2 to TRBJ1-5; D not resolved. Germline CDR1 SGHAT, CDR2 FQNNGV. CDR3 length: 13 residues. Trimming removed 5 bases at V and 2 bases at J, with 7 bases between.

The rearrangement joins TRBV19 to TRBJ2-7, with 7 bases lining up with TRBD1. The germline gives CDR1 LNHDA, CDR2 SQIVND (reference sequence). V lost 3 bases and J lost 2; bases outside the gene matches: 1. The CDR3 covers 13 residues. The CDR3 nucleotides are TGTGCCAGTAGTATGACAGGGACCTACGAGCAGTACTTC. Its translation: CASSMTGTYEQYF.

This sequence joins TRBV7-3 and TRBJ2-3; 7 bases fit TRBD2. The V gene end was trimmed by 5 bases and the J gene end by 2 bases; junction bases not matched to a gene: 7. In germline, CDR1 is SGHTA, CDR2 FQGTGA. CDR3 length: 15 residues. In nucleotides, the CDR3 is TGTGCCAGCAGCCCCCGAGCGGGGCTCACAGATACGCAGTATTTT. Its protein is CASSPRAGLTDTQYF.

The chain links TRBV7-2 to TRBJ2-2; D might be TRBD2 (6 bases). Trimming stripped 0 bases from V and 5 bases from J, with 10 bases between. Germline V gene data show CDR1 as SGHTA and CDR2 as FQGNSA. The CDR3 is 15 amino acids. DNA for the CDR3: TGTGCCAGCAGCTTAGCGAGCCTAGCGACCGGGGAGCTGTTTTTT. As protein: CASSLASLATGELFF.